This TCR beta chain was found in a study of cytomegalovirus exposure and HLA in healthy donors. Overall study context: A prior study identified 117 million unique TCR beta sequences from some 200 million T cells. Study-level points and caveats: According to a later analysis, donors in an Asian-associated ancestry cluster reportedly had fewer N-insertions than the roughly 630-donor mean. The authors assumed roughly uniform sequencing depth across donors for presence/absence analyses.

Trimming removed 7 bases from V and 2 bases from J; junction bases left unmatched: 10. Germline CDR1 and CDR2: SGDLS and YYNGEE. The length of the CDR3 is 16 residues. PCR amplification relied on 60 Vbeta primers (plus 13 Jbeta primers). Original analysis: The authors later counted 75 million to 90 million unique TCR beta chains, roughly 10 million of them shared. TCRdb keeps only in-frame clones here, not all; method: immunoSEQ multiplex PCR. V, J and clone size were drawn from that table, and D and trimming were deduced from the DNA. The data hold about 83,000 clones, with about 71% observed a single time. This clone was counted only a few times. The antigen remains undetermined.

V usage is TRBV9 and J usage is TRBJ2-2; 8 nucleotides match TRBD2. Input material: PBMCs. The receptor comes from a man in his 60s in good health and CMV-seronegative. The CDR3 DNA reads TGTGCCAGCGTCCTTAGTAGCGGGGTTAACACCGGGGAGCTGTTTTTT. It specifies CASVLSSGVNTGELFF.